A single sample gave rise to the 16 T cell receptor beta chains below, sequenced in a study of human T cells and chemical hapten exposure (dated by TCRdb to the early 2020s). In the paper's terms, the time point label means: patch test 3, about 24 weeks after DPC sensitization. What this sample's treatment or condition label stands for: therapeutic diphenylcyclopropenone sensitization with weekly scalp DPC. Total RNA was extracted from unfractionated whole blood collected in Tempus Blood RNA tubes. Receptor amplification or capture employed RACE. The instrument given in TCRdb is NextSeq 500. TCRdb reprocessing: public reads trimmed at Q25 with fastp, clones called with MiXCR, in-frame beta chains kept. For every CDR3 protein sequence, its rows merge into one entry that carries the most common genes and DNA. This sample comprises fewer than 50,000 distinct CDR3 sequences, roughly 9.5% of them detected only once. The ten largest make up approximately 26% of the sample.

The sample was whole blood, taken in connection with sensitization to the hapten diphenylcyclopropenone (DPC). Every receptor here comes from a man aged 50 or older with alopecia areata. Some clones in this sample may be carry-over from other donors' samples.

Many counts were recorded for this clonotype. The chain employs TRBV5-1 and TRBJ1-1, with TRBD1 matching 7 bases. The CDR3 is made up of 16 amino acids. Germline trimming cut 4 bases from V and 2 bases from J; bases unmatched to any gene: 11. Per germline, CDR1 SGHRS and CDR2 YFSETQ. The CDR3 DNA is TGCGCCAGCAGCCGTACCGGGACAGATATAAACACTGAAGCTTTCTTT. This gives the protein CASSRTGTDINTEAFF.

This clonotype occurred a few times. V usage is TRBV7-9 and J usage is TRBJ1-1; D uncertain. The CDR3 consists of 13 residues. The V and J ends lost 3 bases and 2 bases respectively, with 7 bases between them. The germline CDR1 and CDR2 sequences are SEHNR and FQNEAQ (reference sequence). The CDR3 region has the DNA TGTGCCAGCAGCTTGGGTATAAACACTGAAGCTTTCTTT. Translating gives CASSLGINTEAFF.

Ten or more counts support this clonotype. This chain uses TRBV12-3 or TRBV12-4 with TRBJ1-1; D is unresolved. Trimming shortened V by 2 bases and J by 10 bases, and 17 bases separated the two germline ends. CDR3 length: 14 amino acids. The CDR3 spells CASSLRRGLVGAFF. The CDR3 DNA reads TGTGCCAGCAGTTTAAGACGTGGCTTGGTAGGAGCTTTCTTT.

V and J are TRBV19 and TRBJ2-7; the match to TRBD2 covers 7 bases. The CDR3 has 14 amino acids. Trimming cost V 3 bases and J 7 bases; bases outside gene matches: 9. Germline loops: CDR1 LNHDA, CDR2 SQIVND (reference sequence). CDR3 bases: TGTGCCAGTAGTATTGGCGGACTAGGGCGGGAGCAGTACTTC. Translated: CASSIGGLGREQYF.

This clonotype was recorded at least ten times. This sequence joins TRBV20-1 and TRBJ1-1; D remains unclear. Germline V gene sequence: CDR1 DFQATT, CDR2 SNEGSKA (reference sequence). This CDR3 region has 11 residues. Trimming took 5 bases from V and 5 from J, leaving 9 bases between them. The CDR3 here is CSAPDGTEAFF. CDR3 bases: TGCAGTGCTCCGGACGGGACTGAAGCTTTCTTT.

This clonotype has ten or more counts. The chain employs TRBV19 and TRBJ2-2; the D is unclear. V was trimmed by 1 base and J by 6 bases, leaving 0 bases between them. The V gene's germline CDR1 is LNHDA and CDR2 SQIVND (reference sequence). This CDR3 has 11 amino acids. The CDR3 protein is CASSIAGELFF. CDR3 DNA sequence: TGTGCCAGTAGTATAGCCGGGGAGCTGTTTTTT.

This clonotype was seen ten or more times. The genes are TRBV3-1 and TRBJ1-3, with unresolved D. The CDR3 is 14 residues long. V gave up 0 bases and J gave up 2 bases, with 5 bases separating them. The germline gives CDR1 LGHDT, CDR2 YNNKEL (reference sequence). CDR3 nucleotides: TGTGCCAGCAGCCAAGATACAGCTGGAAACACCATATATTTT. Amino acids: CASSQDTAGNTIYF.

The V gene is TRBV6-2 or TRBV6-3, the J gene TRBJ1-2; D not resolved. From germline, CDR1 is MNHEY and CDR2 SVGEGT. The V and J ends lost 6 bases and 1 base respectively, with 12 bases between them. This CDR3 comprises 14 residues. As DNA, the CDR3 is TGTGCCAGCAGAAGAGACGGCCTTAACTATGGCTACACCTTC. Residues: CASRRDGLNYGYTF.

This clonotype was counted between two and nine times. The J gene is TRBJ2-4, the V gene TRBV9; D is unresolved. Per the germline V gene, CDR1 is SGDLS and CDR2 is YYNGEE. This CDR3 is built from 13 residues. The V end lost 1 base, the J end lost 10 bases, and 12 bases lay between the germline ends. CDR3 residues: CASSVTLTGIQYF. DNA of the CDR3: TGTGCCAGCAGCGTAACTTTGACGGGTATTCAGTACTTC.

The table lists this clonotype with many counts. The rearrangement links TRBV20-1 to TRBJ2-7; 7 bases map to TRBD2. The germline CDR1 and CDR2 sequences are DFQATT and SNEGSKA (reference sequence). This CDR3 spans 15 amino acids. V trimming: 2 bases; J trimming: 6 bases; junction bases outside the gene matches: 13. The CDR3: CSARHSGIGGSEQYF. Written as DNA, the CDR3 is TGCAGTGCTAGACACAGCGGGATAGGCGGGAGCGAGCAGTACTTC.

At least ten counts were recorded for this clonotype. The chain links TRBV12-3 or TRBV12-4 to TRBJ1-1, with 8 bases aligning to TRBD1. CDR3 length: 12 residues. Trimming cost V 5 bases and J 10 bases; bases outside gene matches: 6. The CDR3 sequence: CASSEDRVRAFF. DNA of the CDR3: TGTGCCAGCAGTGAGGACAGGGTGAGAGCTTTCTTT.

On this clonotype: A single base separates this from a much larger clone, so it may be a read error. The genes are TRBV7-2 and TRBJ1-4, with D tentatively TRBD1 (5 bases). The germline V gene has CDR1 SGHTA and CDR2 FQGNSA. This CDR3 has 13 amino acids. In DNA, the CDR3 is TGTGCCAGCAGAACGGGGCTAAATGAAAAACCGTTTTTT. It yields the protein CASRTGLNEKPFF.

This clonotype has at least ten counts. The rearrangement joins TRBV5-4 to TRBJ1-1; D is ambiguous. This CDR3 contains 12 residues. Germline loops: CDR1 SGHNT, CDR2 YYREEE (reference sequence). The V gene lost 0 bases and the J gene lost 4 bases, with 4 bases spanning the gap. As DNA, the CDR3 is TGTGCCAGCAGCTTGGTAGGCACTGAAGCTTTCTTT. It yields the protein CASSLVGTEAFF. Full variable domain (remainder filled in from reference TRBV5-4 and TRBJ1-1): ETGVTQSPTHLIKTRGQQVTLRCSSQSGHNTVSWYQQALGQGPQFIFQYYREEENGRGNFPPRFSGLQFPNYSSELNVNALELDDSALYLCASSLVGTEAFFGQGTRLTVV.

This clonotype has ten or more counts. This chain connects TRBV28 to TRBJ2-7; the D is unclear. The V end was cut by 5 bases, the J end by 3 bases, with 5 bases between. The CDR3 runs 11 residues. Germline-derived CDR1 and CDR2 are MDHEN and SYDVKM. CDR3 region: CASSPYYEQYF. Here the CDR3 DNA reads TGTGCCAGCAGTCCTTACTACGAGCAGTACTTC.

This clonotype was observed a handful of times. V and J are TRBV5-4 and TRBJ1-1, with 9 bases identical to TRBD1. Looked up from germline, CDR1 is SGHNT and CDR2 is YYREEE (reference sequence). V was pared by 4 bases and J by 2 bases, with 9 bases of the junction left unmatched. This CDR3 region has 16 residues. The CDR3 DNA reads TGTGCCAGCAGCCCGGGACAGGGAGGGCTAAACACTGAAGCTTTCTTT. Its protein product is CASSPGQGGLNTEAFF.

This clonotype was recorded at least ten times. The V call is TRBV6-1, the J call TRBJ1-2, with 7 bases matching TRBD1. The CDR3 covers 12 residues. Germline V gives CDR1 MNHNS, CDR2 SASEGT. With 6 bases clipped from V and 8 bases from J, the junction kept 6 bases outside the gene matches. Written as DNA, the CDR3 is TGTGCCAGCAGAACAGGGGAGGAGGGCTACACCTTC. Protein sequence: CASRTGEEGYTF.